Listed here are 21 T cell receptor beta chains from one sample, sequenced in a study of shared clonotypes between healthy human individuals. TCRdb's copy holds only in-frame clones and misses some; the assay was immunoSEQ multiplex PCR. The sample consists of about 2 million clones, over 85% of them appearing once. Sequencing was carried out using naive CD4+ T cells sorted from blood. Subset meaning: CD45RA+ positively selected. Every receptor here comes from a young man in good health.

Worth noting for this clone: The identical CDR3 is also encoded by other nucleotide sequences in the sample. V usage is TRBV9 and J usage is TRBJ2-1; 7 bases fit TRBD2. The CDR3 totals 15 residues. Trimming took 0 bases from V and 4 from J; bases not matched to a gene: 4. CDR1 SGDLS and CDR2 YYNGEE come from the germline V gene. The CDR3 coding sequence is TGTGCCAGCAGCGTAGAGTCTAGCGGATACAATGAGCAGTTCTTC. Its translation is CASSVESSGYNEQFF. Using reference TRBV9 and TRBJ2-1 for the parts outside the CDR3, the full variable domain is DSGVTQTPKHLITATGQRVTLRCSPRSGDLSVYWYQQSLDQGLQFLIQYYNGEERAKGNILERFSAQQFPDLHSELNLSSLELGDSALYFCASSVESSGYNEQFFGPGTRLTVL.

V is TRBV6-1 and J is TRBJ2-7; D possibly corresponds to TRBD1 (5 bases). V dropped 7 bases and J dropped 0 bases, with 7 bases sitting between them. Germline-derived CDR1 and CDR2 are MNHNS and SASEGT. This CDR3 region has 12 residues. The CDR3 region has the DNA TGTGCCAGCAACACAGGCTCCTACGAGCAGTACTTC. It specifies CASNTGSYEQYF.

This clone was detected only once. The V and J genes are TRBV2 and TRBJ2-7; D is perhaps TRBD2 (5 bases). Trimming stripped 7 bases from V and 4 bases from J, with 17 bases between. The CDR3 spans 14 residues. Germline V gives CDR1 SNHLY, CDR2 FYNNEI. CDR3 residues: CASKSDAGEYEQYF. Written as DNA, the CDR3 is TGTGCCAGCAAGTCCGATGCCGGGGAGTACGAGCAGTACTTC.

Here the CDR3 DNA reads TGTGCCAGCAGCTTAAGGGGGGTTGGAAACACCATATATTTT. Translated: CASSLRGVGNTIYF. The V gene is TRBV7-2, the J gene TRBJ1-3; possibly TRBD1 for D (6 bases). The CDR3 loop spans 14 amino acids. Trimming took 2 bases from V and 3 from J, leaving 8 bases between them. In germline, CDR1 is SGHTA, CDR2 FQGNSA.

The chain carries TRBV7-2 and TRBJ2-7; TRBD2 matches 7 bases. The trim removed 0 bases at V and 1 base at J, leaving 3 bases unmatched. The CDR3 is 15 residues long. The germline V gene has CDR1 SGHTA and CDR2 FQGNSA. Here the CDR3 DNA reads TGTGCCAGCAGCTTAGCGGGACTAAATTCCTACGAGCAGTACTTC. Translating gives CASSLAGLNSYEQYF.

The J gene is TRBJ2-1, the V gene TRBV4-3; D is unclear. CDR3 length equals 15 residues. Germline assignment: CDR1 LGHNA and CDR2 YSLEER. With 0 bases removed from V and 2 bases from J, the gap between germline ends came to 8 bases. The CDR3 is CASSQDRPTYNEQFF. The CDR3 nucleotides are TGCGCCAGCAGCCAAGATCGGCCCACCTACAATGAGCAGTTCTTC.

V is TRBV6-5 and J is TRBJ2-2, with D unclear. Germline V gene sequence: CDR1 MNHEY, CDR2 SVGAGI. V lost 5 bases to trimming and J lost 7 bases, with 8 bases between them. The CDR3 length is 12 residues. The CDR3 bases are TGTGCCAGCAGTAAGAGGAGCGGGGAGCTGTTTTTT. Its translation: CASSKRSGELFF.

The genes are TRBV5-1 and TRBJ1-1, with a tentative D call TRBD1 (6 bases). The germline V gene encodes CDR1 SGHRS and CDR2 YFSETQ. Trimming removed 0 bases at V and 7 bases at J, with 13 bases between. The CDR3 sequence is 14 residues long. The CDR3 protein is CASSLDTGAGEAFF. CDR3 DNA sequence: TGCGCCAGCAGCTTGGATACGGGGGCTGGTGAAGCTTTCTTT. Looking up the rest from reference TRBV5-1 and TRBJ1-1 gives the full variable domain: KAGVTQTPRYLIKTRGQQVTLSCSPISGHRSVSWYQQTPGQGLQFLFEYFSETQRNKGNFPGRFSGRQFSNSRSEMNVSTLELGDSALYLCASSLDTGAGEAFFGQGTRLTVV.

The V call is TRBV7-9, the J call TRBJ2-1; 9 nucleotides match TRBD1. This CDR3 is built from 16 residues. The V and J ends lost 3 bases and 8 bases, in that order; junction bases with no gene match: 11. Germline CDR1 and CDR2: SEHNR and FQNEAQ (reference sequence). CDR3 loop: CASSLGAGTGFDEQFF. CDR3 in DNA: TGTGCCAGCAGCTTGGGAGCCGGGACAGGGTTTGATGAGCAGTTCTTC.

This chain connects TRBV29-1 to TRBJ1-3, with D hard to call. The germline gives CDR1 SQVTM, CDR2 ANQGSEA. The CDR3 extends over 13 amino acids. Trimming left V 6 bases short and J 0 bases short, with 9 bases between. CDR3 in DNA: TGCAGCGTCCCGGGTAACTCTGGAAACACCATATATTTT. It specifies CSVPGNSGNTIYF. Together with reference TRBV29-1 and TRBJ1-3, the CDR3 gives the full variable domain: SAVISQKPSRDICQRGTSLTIQCQVDSQVTMMFWYRQQPGQSLTLIATANQGSEATYESGFVIDKFPISRPNLTFSTLTVSNMSPEDSSIYLCSVPGNSGNTIYFGEGSWLTVV.

The rearrangement joins TRBV12-5 to TRBJ2-3; no reliable D call. This CDR3 region has 16 residues. V gave up 1 base and J gave up 0 bases, with 11 bases separating them. CDR1 LGHNT and CDR2 FRNRAP come from the germline V gene. The CDR3 nucleotides are TGTGCTAGTGGTTTGGGCCGGGCCCCAAGCACAGATACGCAGTATTTT. Protein sequence: CASGLGRAPSTDTQYF.

With respect to this clone: At the DNA level, this CDR3 is encoded by other sequences in the same sample as well. This chain connects TRBV5-6 to TRBJ2-2; tentatively, D is TRBD1 or TRBD2 (5 bases each). Germline CDR1 SGHDT, CDR2 YYEEEE. V lost 3 bases, J lost 1 base, and 7 bases lay in between. CDR3 length equals 14 residues. CDR3 residues: CASSWGRNTGELFF. The CDR3 DNA is TGTGCCAGCAGCTGGGGACGGAACACCGGGGAGCTGTTTTTT. The full variable domain, in which reference TRBV5-6 and TRBJ2-2 provide the parts outside the CDR3, is DAGVTQSPTHLIKTRGQQVTLRCSPKSGHDTVSWYQQALGQGPQFIFQYYEEEERQRGNFPDRFSGHQFPNYSSELNVNALLLGDSALYLCASSWGRNTGELFFGEGSRLTVL.

This rearrangement joins TRBV5-4 to TRBJ2-3, with TRBD2 matching over 9 bases. The V gene end was trimmed by 2 bases and the J gene end by 2 bases; junction bases not matched to a gene: 6. The CDR3 has 16 amino acids. Germline CDR1 SGHNT, CDR2 YYREEE (reference sequence). CDR3 coding DNA: TGTGCCAGCAGCTTAAGGGCTAGCGGGACCACAGATACGCAGTATTTT. Translated, it gives CASSLRASGTTDTQYF.

The chain uses TRBV7-9 and TRBJ2-2, with 13 bases fitting TRBD2. This CDR3 comprises 17 residues. With 5 bases clipped from V and 1 base from J, the junction kept 4 bases outside the gene matches. Germline V CDR1 and CDR2: SEHNR, FQNEAQ (reference sequence). The CDR3 DNA reads as TGTGCCAGCAGCGCGCGACTAGCGGGGGGGAACACCGGGGAGCTGTTTTTT. Translating gives CASSARLAGGNTGELFF.

V gene TRBV5-1 combines with J gene TRBJ1-4; D uncertain. The V gene's germline CDR1 is SGHRS and CDR2 YFSETQ. This CDR3 is 14 amino acids long. V lost 4 bases and J 8 bases, leaving 15 bases between the germline ends. The CDR3 bases are TGCGCCAGCAGCCCCCGGGCTCAAGACGAAAAACTGTTTTTT. It specifies CASSPRAQDEKLFF.

The chain is built from TRBV6-4 and TRBJ1-4, with D maybe TRBD1 (5 bases). V dropped 10 bases and J dropped 6 bases, with 18 bases sitting between them. The germline V gene encodes CDR1 MRHNA and CDR2 SNTAGT. This CDR3 has 14 amino acids. CDR3 residues: CATAGLSAYEKLFF. CDR3 sequence (DNA): TGTGCCACCGCGGGGCTTTCCGCCTATGAAAAACTGTTTTTT.

The J gene is TRBJ2-6, the V gene TRBV5-1; 7 bases map to TRBD1. Germline loops: CDR1 SGHRS, CDR2 YFSETQ. The length of the CDR3 is 14 residues. V shed 5 bases and J 11 bases; nucleotides not matched to a gene: 10. The chain's CDR3 is CASRDRQGTDVLTF. Written as DNA, the CDR3 is TGCGCCAGCAGGGACCGACAGGGCACCGACGTCCTGACTTTC.

Only one count was recorded for this clone. V and J are TRBV25-1 and TRBJ2-7; D is ambiguous. From germline, CDR1 is MGHDK and CDR2 SYGVNS. This CDR3 region has 13 residues. The V and J ends lost 5 bases and 1 base respectively, with 9 bases between them. CDR3 nucleotide sequence: TGTGCCAGCAGTTCGCAGGCTTCCTACGAGCAGTACTTC. It is translated as CASSSQASYEQYF.

The chain employs TRBV2 and TRBJ1-5; D is ambiguous. Germline CDR1 reads SNHLY; CDR2 reads FYNNEI. The CDR3 length is 15 residues. V lost 5 bases and J lost 3, with 14 bases in between. CDR3 nucleotide sequence: TGTGCCAGCAGTCAACTAGGAGGGATCAATCAGCCCCAGCATTTT. Encoded protein: CASSQLGGINQPQHF.

J is TRBJ2-5 and V is TRBV4-1; D is possibly TRBD1 (6 bases). In germline, CDR1 is MGHRA, CDR2 YSYEKL. CDR3 size: 16 residues. V shed 0 bases and J shed 2 bases, with 13 bases lying between them. CDR3 loop: CASSQELRGRQETQYF. CDR3 nucleotide sequence: TGCGCCAGCAGCCAAGAGTTGAGGGGGAGACAAGAGACCCAGTACTTC.

The rearrangement joins TRBV14 to TRBJ2-7; TRBD1 matches at 7 bases. The CDR3 has 13 residues. J gave up 9 bases and V 5 bases, and 10 bases lay outside the gene matches. Per the germline V gene, CDR1 is SGHDN and CDR2 is FVKESK. In nucleotides, the CDR3 is TGTGCCAGCAGCACGGGCCTCCCAGGGGGGCAGTACTTC. Translation gives CASSTGLPGGQYF.